These 32 T cell receptor beta chains share one sample of origin, sequenced in a study of blood T cell repertoires in COVID-19 (dated by TCRdb to 2018 to 2020). The protocol used for the library was the immunoSEQ multiplex PCR assay. Drawn from immuneACCESS, this table holds only the in-frame rearrangements with V and J called that TCRdb kept. Clones are partly lost; checked studies trace under half to an unresolved V gene and leave the rest unexplained. Counted in this sample were some 90,000 clones; roughly 83% of them appeared once. Roughly 25% of the sample is in the top ten clones. The sequencing sample was made of peripheral blood. All receptors come from a human donor in a cohort sampled during active COVID-19.

The J gene is TRBJ2-7, the V gene TRBV19; weak D call: TRBD2 (6 bases). This CDR3 spans 13 amino acids. V lost 6 bases and J 3 bases, leaving 12 bases between the germline ends. Germline CDR1 reads LNHDA; CDR2 reads SQIVND (reference sequence). The CDR3 nucleotides are TGTGCCAGTAGGGGCAGGGAGGACTACGAGCAGTACTTC. Translation: CASRGREDYEQYF.

V gene TRBV7-9 combines with J gene TRBJ2-5; D may be TRBD1 (5 bases). CDR1 is SEHNR and CDR2 is FQNEAQ in the germline V gene (reference sequence). The CDR3 has 14 amino acids. The ends were cut back, 2 bases at V and 0 bases at J, with 7 bases in the middle. DNA for the CDR3: TGTGCCAGCAGCTTACAGGGCTACCAAGAGACCCAGTACTTC. Encoded protein: CASSLQGYQETQYF. Together with reference TRBV7-9 and TRBJ2-5, the CDR3 gives the full variable domain: DTGVSQNPRHKITKRGQNVTFRCDPISEHNRLYWYRQTLGQGPEFLTYFQNEAQLEKSRLLSDRFSAERPKGSFSTLEIQRTEQGDSAMYLCASSLQGYQETQYFGPGTRLLVL.

This chain links TRBV5-6 with TRBJ2-3; a possible D gene is TRBD2 (6 bases). The CDR3 totals 14 residues. V was clipped by 5 bases and J by 1 base, with 11 bases between them. The germline V gene has CDR1 SGHDT and CDR2 YYEEEE. The CDR3 nucleotides read TGTGCCAGCAGGCGGGGTCCCCGCACAGATACGCAGTATTTT. Encoded protein: CASRRGPRTDTQYF. Filled out from reference TRBV5-6 and TRBJ2-3, the complete variable domain reads DAGVTQSPTHLIKTRGQQVTLRCSPKSGHDTVSWYQQALGQGPQFIFQYYEEEERQRGNFPDRFSGHQFPNYSSELNVNALLLGDSALYLCASRRGPRTDTQYFGPGTRLTVL.

The chain employs TRBV5-8 and TRBJ2-3; 7 bases map to TRBD2. V dropped 4 bases and J dropped 5; count of bases not matched to a gene: 10. Germline V gives CDR1 SGHTS, CDR2 YDEGEE. The CDR3 spans 15 residues. The CDR3 loop is CASSPWSGAIDTQYF. The CDR3 DNA reads as TGTGCCAGCAGCCCGTGGAGCGGGGCTATAGATACGCAGTATTTT.

This clone occurred a few times. The chain is built from TRBV19 and TRBJ2-2; 14 nucleotides match TRBD2. After removal of 6 bases from V and 0 bases from J, the junction contained 9 bases not matched to a gene. The CDR3 extends over 19 amino acids. Germline values: CDR1 LNHDA, CDR2 SQIVND (reference sequence). DNA of the CDR3: TGTGCCAGTAGCCCCCTTGGACTAGCGGGGGGTACGAACACCGGGGAGCTGTTTTTT. Amino acids: CASSPLGLAGGTNTGELFF.

The V and J genes are TRBV6-5 and TRBJ2-1; a weak D match, TRBD2 (7 bases). CDR1 is MNHEY and CDR2 is SVGAGI in the germline V gene. The CDR3 length is 13 residues. Trimming pared 6 bases from V and 10 bases from J, leaving 16 bases between. DNA of the CDR3: TGTGCCAGCAGGACAGACTGGGGGGGCGAGCAGTTCTTC. This sequence encodes CASRTDWGGEQFF.

This clone was observed a handful of times. The chain recombines TRBV2 with TRBJ1-6; D is perhaps TRBD1 (6 bases). This CDR3 has 14 residues. Germline CDR1 and CDR2: SNHLY and FYNNEI. The V gene lost 4 bases and the J gene lost 9 bases, with 13 bases spanning the gap. CDR3 DNA: TGTGCCAGCAGTGTAGAGTACAGGGCTTCACCCCTCCACTTT. Protein: CASSVEYRASPLHF.

The V call is TRBV7-9, the J call TRBJ2-5, with a possible D match to TRBD1 (6 bases). CDR3 size: 13 residues. Looked up from germline, CDR1 is SEHNR and CDR2 is FQNEAQ (reference sequence). V was clipped by 2 bases and J by 4 bases, with 8 bases between them. The DNA for the CDR3 is TGTGCCAGCAGCTTAATAGGGGGAGAGACCCAGTACTTC. Translated: CASSLIGGETQYF.

This rearrangement joins TRBV5-1 to TRBJ2-3; 8 bases are shared with TRBD2. Trimming at V came to 4 bases and at J to 4 bases, leaving 11 bases not matched to a gene. Germline assignment: CDR1 SGHRS and CDR2 YFSETQ. CDR3 length: 16 amino acids. Written as DNA, the CDR3 is TGCGCCAGCAGCAAAAACCGGGAGGGGACGGCAGATACGCAGTATTTT. It translates to CASSKNREGTADTQYF.

This clone was counted a single time. V is TRBV11-2 and J is TRBJ2-7, with D tentatively TRBD2 (5 bases). Trimming took 5 bases from V and 5 from J, leaving 16 bases between them. The CDR3 has 14 amino acids. Germline V gives CDR1 SGHAT, CDR2 FQNNGV. The CDR3 coding sequence is TGTGCCAGCAGCCCATTGGAGGATTTTCACGAGCAGTACTTC. Its translation is CASSPLEDFHEQYF.

The V gene is TRBV11-2, the J gene TRBJ2-4, with 7 bases lining up with TRBD1. Germline-derived CDR1 and CDR2 are SGHAT and FQNNGV. The CDR3 consists of 15 residues. Trimming took 3 bases from V and 7 from J; bases not matched to a gene: 9. The CDR3 region has the DNA TGTGCCAGCAGCTTCCAAGAGGGGGCCGCCAACATTCAGTACTTC. Its protein is CASSFQEGAANIQYF.

J is TRBJ2-1 and V is TRBV6-6; unclear D gene. From germline, CDR1 is MNHNY and CDR2 SVGAGI (reference sequence). Trimming cost V 6 bases and J 0 bases, with 6 bases left between them. The CDR3 runs to 13 residues. CDR3: CASSLSSYNEQFF. As DNA, the CDR3 is TGTGCCAGCAGCCTTAGCTCCTACAATGAGCAGTTCTTC.

The genes are TRBV25-1 and TRBJ1-6, with 9 bases aligning to TRBD1. Germline-derived CDR1 and CDR2 are MGHDK and SYGVNS. The V and J ends lost 6 bases and 7 bases, in that order; junction bases with no gene match: 4. This CDR3 has 14 residues. The CDR3 loop is CASSAGQGNSPLHF. As DNA, the CDR3 is TGTGCCAGCAGCGCGGGACAGGGAAATTCACCCCTCCACTTT. Complete variable domain (other parts from reference TRBV25-1 and TRBJ1-6): EADIYQTPRYLVIGTGKKITLECSQTMGHDKMYWYQQDPGMELHLIHYSYGVNSTEKGDLSSESTVSRIRTEHFPLTLESARPSHTSQYLCASSAGQGNSPLHFGNGTRLTVT.

This chain's CDR3 is CASSYTLQGAKNIQYF. The DNA for the CDR3 is TGTGCCAGCAGTTACACCTTACAGGGGGCCAAAAACATTCAGTACTTC. The rearrangement joins TRBV6-6 to TRBJ2-4; 7 bases are shared with TRBD1. CDR3 length: 16 residues. V shed 2 bases, J shed 1 base, and the junction held 5 bases outside the gene matches. The V gene's germline CDR1 is MNHNY and CDR2 SVGAGI (reference sequence).

The V and J genes are TRBV23-1 and TRBJ1-1, with 8 bases identical to TRBD1. TRBV23-1 is an ORF, with its function uncertain. CDR3 length: 15 amino acids. Germline trimming cut 5 bases from V and 4 bases from J; bases unmatched to any gene: 9. The CDR3 protein is CASSNPDTGGTEAFF. Written as DNA, the CDR3 is TGCGCCAGCAGTAACCCCGACACAGGGGGCACTGAAGCTTTCTTT.

The chain links TRBV2 to TRBJ2-3, with D perhaps matching TRBD1 (6 bases). V lost 9 bases, J lost 2 bases, and 12 bases lay in between. The CDR3 length is 13 residues. Per germline, CDR1 SNHLY and CDR2 FYNNEI. As DNA, the CDR3 is TGTGCCAGTAACGGACAGTTCACAGATACGCAGTATTTT. Amino acid sequence: CASNGQFTDTQYF. The full variable domain, rest sourced from reference TRBV2 and TRBJ2-3, is EPEVTQTPSHQVTQMGQEVILRCVPISNHLYFYWYRQILGQKVEFLVSFYNNEISEKSEIFDDQFSVERPDGSNFTLKIRSTKLEDSAMYFCASNGQFTDTQYFGPGTRLTVL.

This clone has a single count. The chain employs TRBV6-1 and TRBJ2-5; TRBD2 is a possible D gene (5 bases). The germline V gene has CDR1 MNHNS and CDR2 SASEGT. V was cut by 2 bases and J by 5 bases, with 21 bases left in between. The CDR3 is 17 amino acids. CDR3 nucleotide sequence: TGTGCCAGCAGTGAATCGGGTGTGGTTGGGCCGGGGGAGACCCAGTACTTC. It encodes CASSESGVVGPGETQYF.

This clone has a single count. This chain joins TRBV12-3 or TRBV12-4 and TRBJ2-4; TRBD2 is a possible D gene (5 bases). The CDR3 totals 13 residues. V dropped 4 bases and J dropped 9 bases, with 13 bases sitting between them. The CDR3 DNA reads as TGTGCCAGCAGTTCAGTCATCGCGGGCATTCAGTACTTC. It codes for CASSSVIAGIQYF.

The chain has TRBV4-2 and TRBJ2-1, with unresolved D. V lost 0 bases to trimming and J lost 10 bases, with 13 bases between them. This CDR3 has 14 residues. In germline, CDR1 is LGHNA, CDR2 YNFKEQ. CDR3 sequence reads: CASSQDRLLSEQFF. The DNA for the CDR3 is TGTGCCAGCAGCCAAGATCGACTCCTCTCAGAGCAGTTCTTC.

On this clone: At the DNA level, this CDR3 is encoded by other sequences in the same sample as well. The chain uses TRBV7-6 and TRBJ2-5, with TRBD2 as a possible D gene (7 bases). V lost 5 bases to trimming and J lost 2 bases, with 18 bases between them. CDR3 size: 16 residues. The germline gives CDR1 SGHVS, CDR2 FNYEAQ. CDR3 DNA sequence: TGTGCCAGCAGCCTACTTAGGGGGGGCGGGCAAGAGACCCAGTACTTC. Encoded protein: CASSLLRGGGQETQYF.

V is TRBV23-1 and J is TRBJ2-3, with D maybe TRBD1 (7 bases). TRBV23-1 is treated as an ORF (open reading frame) with a function not yet certain. V dropped 7 bases and J dropped 0 bases, with 14 bases sitting between them. The CDR3 is 15 residues long. The CDR3 nucleotides read TGCGCCAGCACAGTGACAGGGACTAGCACAGATACGCAGTATTTT. Its protein product is CASTVTGTSTDTQYF.

The chain couples TRBV12-5 to TRBJ1-2; D unclear. Trimming removed 1 base from V and 9 bases from J, with 12 bases in between. CDR1 and CDR2 from the germline V gene are LGHNT and FRNRAP. CDR3 size: 13 residues. The CDR3 DNA sequence: TGTGCTAGTGGTTTGGAGACTCCCGGAAGCTACACCTTC. Translation: CASGLETPGSYTF.

The chain combines TRBV19 with TRBJ2-1; D is unresolved. The germline CDR1 and CDR2 sequences are LNHDA and SQIVND (reference sequence). The V and J ends lost 3 bases and 9 bases respectively, with 6 bases between them. This CDR3 is 11 amino acids long. DNA for the CDR3: TGTGCCAGTAGTATCTTAGCTGAGCAGTTCTTC. Translated, it gives CASSILAEQFF.

V usage is TRBV19 and J usage is TRBJ2-7, with D possibly being TRBD1 (6 bases). Trimming left V 3 bases short and J 2 bases short, with 11 bases between. The V gene's germline CDR1 is LNHDA and CDR2 SQIVND (reference sequence). This CDR3 is 14 amino acids long. Written as DNA, the CDR3 is TGTGCCAGTAGTATTGGCAGGGGTACCTACGAGCAGTACTTC. Amino acids: CASSIGRGTYEQYF. Together with reference TRBV19 and TRBJ2-7, the CDR3 gives the full variable domain: DGGITQSPKYLFRKEGQNVTLSCEQNLNHDAMYWYRQDPGQGLRLIYYSQIVNDFQKGDIAEGYSVSREKKESFPLTVTSAQKNPTAFYLCASSIGRGTYEQYFGPGTRLTVT.

The chain uses TRBV4-3 and TRBJ2-1, with 9 positions matching TRBD2. Germline V gene lookup returns CDR1 LGHNA and CDR2 YSLEER. The ends lost 5 bases at V and 5 bases at J; junction bases unmatched: 4. This CDR3 comprises 14 residues. The CDR3 sequence: CASSSEREDNEQFF. The CDR3 DNA reads TGCGCCAGCAGCAGCGAGCGGGAGGACAATGAGCAGTTCTTC.

This clone showed up just a few times. The rearrangement joins TRBV11-2 to TRBJ2-2; a possible D gene is TRBD1 (6 bases). The CDR3 length is 15 residues. The germline V and J ends were trimmed by 2 bases and 4 bases, with 11 bases remaining between them. CDR1 and CDR2 from the germline V gene are SGHAT and FQNNGV. The CDR3 nucleotides are TGTGCCAGCAGCTTAATACAGGGAAGCACCGGGGAGCTGTTTTTT. It yields the protein CASSLIQGSTGELFF.

The chain is built from TRBV27 and TRBJ2-3; no firm D call. Per germline, CDR1 MNHEY and CDR2 SMNVEV (reference sequence). CDR3 length: 16 residues. The ends were cut back, 5 bases at V and 0 bases at J, with 15 bases in the middle. The CDR3 here is CASSANSPLSTDTQYF. Here the CDR3 DNA reads TGTGCCAGCAGTGCCAACAGCCCCCTTAGCACAGATACGCAGTATTTT.

This rearrangement joins TRBV28 to TRBJ1-4; a weak D match, TRBD1 (5 bases). V was clipped by 5 bases and J by 8 bases, with 18 bases between them. The length of the CDR3 is 15 residues. Germline V gene sequence: CDR1 MDHEN, CDR2 SYDVKM. The DNA of the CDR3 is TGTGCCAGCAGTCCCCAGGGCAGGAGCCGGGAAAAACTGTTTTTT. Protein: CASSPQGRSREKLFF. Using reference TRBV28 and TRBJ1-4 for the parts outside the CDR3, the full variable domain is DVKVTQSSRYLVKRTGEKVFLECVQDMDHENMFWYRQDPGLGLRLIYFSYDVKMKEKGDIPEGYSVSREKKERFSLILESASTNQTSMYLCASSPQGRSREKLFFGSGTQLSVL.

This sequence joins TRBV7-2 and TRBJ1-1, with D possibly TRBD1 on 5 matching bases. The CDR3 is 16 residues long. The V gene lost 0 bases and the J gene lost 0 bases, with 11 bases spanning the gap. In germline, CDR1 is SGHTA, CDR2 FQGNSA. The DNA for the CDR3 is TGTGCCAGCAGCTTAGCTCGGGGGAGGGTGAACACTGAAGCTTTCTTT. The encoded protein is CASSLARGRVNTEAFF.

CDR3 DNA sequence: TGTGCCAGCAGCACCCGACTAGCGGGGGACGGAGAGACCCAGTACTTC. This codes for CASSTRLAGDGETQYF. The V and J genes are TRBV9 and TRBJ2-5; 12 bases agree with TRBD2. CDR1 and CDR2 from the germline V gene are SGDLS and YYNGEE. The CDR3 covers 16 residues. Germline trimming cut 4 bases from V and 4 bases from J; bases unmatched to any gene: 8.

The rearrangement links TRBV9 to TRBJ2-7, with D tentatively TRBD2 (5 bases). This CDR3 has 13 amino acids. The V gene lost 0 bases and the J gene lost 4 bases, with 8 bases spanning the gap. Germline V gives CDR1 SGDLS, CDR2 YYNGEE. In nucleotides, the CDR3 is TGTGCCAGCAGCGTAGCCGGGATGTACGAGCAGTACTTC. Its protein product is CASSVAGMYEQYF. The full variable domain, completed using reference TRBV9 and TRBJ2-7, is DSGVTQTPKHLITATGQRVTLRCSPRSGDLSVYWYQQSLDQGLQFLIQYYNGEERAKGNILERFSAQQFPDLHSELNLSSLELGDSALYFCASSVAGMYEQYFGPGTRLTVT.

J is TRBJ1-2 and V is TRBV2; D not resolved. CDR3 length: 15 residues. V shed 4 bases and J shed 4 bases, with 16 bases lying between them. CDR1 and CDR2 from the germline V gene are SNHLY and FYNNEI. For the CDR3, the DNA is TGTGCCAGCAGTGGATCGGGGTCCGCGAGCTATGGCTACACCTTC. It translates to CASSGSGSASYGYTF.